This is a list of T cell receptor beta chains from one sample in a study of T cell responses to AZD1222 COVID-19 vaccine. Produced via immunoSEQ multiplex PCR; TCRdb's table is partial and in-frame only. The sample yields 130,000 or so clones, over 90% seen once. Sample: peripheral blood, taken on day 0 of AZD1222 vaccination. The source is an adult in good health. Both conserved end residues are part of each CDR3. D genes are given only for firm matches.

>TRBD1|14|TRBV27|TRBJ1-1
CASSVDRYLSEAFF
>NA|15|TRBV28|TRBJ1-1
CASLRIPDRNTEAFF
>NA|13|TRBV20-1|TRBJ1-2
CSASRHGTGGYTF
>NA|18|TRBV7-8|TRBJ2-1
CASSLRVAGQSSYNEQFF
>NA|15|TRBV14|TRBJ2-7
CASSQDMTDTYEQYF
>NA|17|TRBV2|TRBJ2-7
CASSEGLEVLNVYEQYF
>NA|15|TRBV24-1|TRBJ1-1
CATGGAGVNRTEAFF
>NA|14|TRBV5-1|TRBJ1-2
CASSLEPTQVGYTF
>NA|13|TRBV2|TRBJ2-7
CASNPRLEYEQYF
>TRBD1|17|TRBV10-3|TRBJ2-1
CAISKTGASSSYNEQFF
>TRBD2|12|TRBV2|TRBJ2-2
CASSGETGELFF
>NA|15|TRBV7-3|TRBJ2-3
CASSLIGTLGDTQYF
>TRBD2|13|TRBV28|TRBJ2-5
CATASGSMETQYF
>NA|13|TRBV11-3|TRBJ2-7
CASSAVGGNEQYF
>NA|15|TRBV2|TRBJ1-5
CASSEYPGAGQPQHF
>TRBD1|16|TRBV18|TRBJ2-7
CASSPSSGTGDYEQYF